This entry lists 7 T cell receptor beta chains sequenced from one sample in a study of shared clonotypes between healthy human individuals. Clones were sequenced by immunoSEQ multiplex PCR, and TCRdb holds only the in-frame ones, with some missing. Here the sample spans hundreds of thousands of clones, more than 60% being singletons. Sequences were obtained from memory CD4+ T cells sorted from blood. Stated subset: CD45RA-negative fraction. The source is a man aged 25-40 years in good health.

A few counts support this clone. The rearrangement joins TRBV7-8 to TRBJ1-4; D remains ambiguous. The CDR3 runs to 15 residues. Looked up from germline, CDR1 is SGHVS and CDR2 is FQNEAQ. V lost 5 bases and J lost 0, with 10 bases in between. CDR3 coding DNA: TGTGCCAGCAGCGCGCAAAGATCAACTAATGAAAAACTGTTTTTT. This gives the protein CASSAQRSTNEKLFF. The full variable domain, completed using reference TRBV7-8 and TRBJ1-4, is GAGVSQSPRYKVAKRGQDVALRCDPISGHVSLFWYQQALGQGPEFLTYFQNEAQLDKSGLPSDRFFAERPEGSVSTLKIQRTQQEDSAVYLCASSAQRSTNEKLFFGSGTQLSVL.

V is TRBV6-5 and J is TRBJ2-7, with 9 bases aligning to TRBD1. This CDR3 contains 14 residues. V lost 3 bases to trimming and J lost 4 bases; unmatched junction nucleotides: 4. Germline CDR1 and CDR2: MNHEY and SVGAGI. CDR3 in DNA: TGTGCCAGCAGTTATACAGGGGGCGATTACGAGCAGTACTTC. Amino acid sequence: CASSYTGGDYEQYF.

V and J are TRBV6-1 and TRBJ2-1, with a weak D call TRBD2 (6 bases). The germline CDR1 and CDR2 sequences are MNHNS and SASEGT. Trimming left V 2 bases short and J 1 base short, with 12 bases between. This CDR3 spans 16 amino acids. The CDR3 DNA reads TGTGCCAGCAGTGAACGGGTCGGGAGTTCCTACAATGAGCAGTTCTTC. It translates to CASSERVGSSYNEQFF.

This clone has at least ten counts. This chain connects TRBV29-1 to TRBJ2-7, with D possibly being TRBD1 or TRBD2 (5 bases each). CDR1 and CDR2 from the germline V gene are SQVTM and ANQGSEA. The CDR3 sequence is 13 residues long. With 1 base removed from V and 7 bases from J, the gap between germline ends came to 14 bases. CDR3 in DNA: TGCAGCGTTGAAGTGTTGAGGGACGGGGAGCAGTACTTC. This translates into CSVEVLRDGEQYF.

The chain combines TRBV13 with TRBJ1-4; TRBD1 might be the D (6 bases). This CDR3 region has 14 residues. V lost 3 bases and J 3 bases, leaving 8 bases between the germline ends. Germline V gives CDR1 PRHDT, CDR2 FYEKMQ (reference sequence). The CDR3 is CASSFRGANEKLFF. The CDR3, as DNA: TGTGCCAGCAGCTTCAGGGGTGCTAATGAAAAACTGTTTTTT.

The rearrangement joins TRBV10-3 to TRBJ2-3; 14 nucleotides agree with TRBD2. The germline V gene has CDR1 ENHRY and CDR2 SYGVKD. This CDR3 is built from 14 residues. V lost 6 bases and J lost 7; bases outside the gene matches: 3. CDR3: CAISGTSGSHTQYF. CDR3 in DNA: TGTGCCATCAGCGGGACTAGCGGGAGTCATACGCAGTATTTT.

The rearrangement links TRBV5-4 to TRBJ2-2, with D unclear. Trimming shortened V by 3 bases and J by 8 bases, and 11 bases separated the two germline ends. The germline V gene has CDR1 SGHNT and CDR2 YYREEE (reference sequence). The CDR3 runs to 13 residues. The CDR3 DNA reads TGTGCCAGCAGCTACGACGAATTGGGGGAGCTGTTTTTT. Translating it yields CASSYDELGELFF.